The sequence of this T cell receptor (beta chain) was determined in a study of pediatric ulcerative colitis. Sequencing was at survey level. TCRdb keeps only in-frame clones here, not all; method: immunoSEQ multiplex PCR. The table records 44,000 or so clones, under 80% of them present only once. Germline values: CDR1 SGHDT, CDR2 YYEEEE. V was pared by 1 base and J by 0 bases, with 8 bases between. There are 15 residues in the CDR3. Study conclusions and caveats: All ulcerative colitis patients, but no controls, carried a couple of rectal clonotypes.

Turning to this clone: Its antigen is undetermined.

During colonoscopy, one to two rectal pinch biopsies were collected. Before the diagnostic colonoscopy, ulcerative colitis patients were free of immunosuppressive medication. This receptor was taken from a girl under 18 with moderate ulcerative colitis. Sequenced: gut tissue. The chain has TRBV5-6 and TRBJ2-1; a weak D match, TRBD2 (5 bases). For the CDR3, the DNA is TGTGCCAGCAGCTTGTTTCGGGGCTCCTACAATGAGCAGTTCTTC. Protein product: CASSLFRGSYNEQFF.